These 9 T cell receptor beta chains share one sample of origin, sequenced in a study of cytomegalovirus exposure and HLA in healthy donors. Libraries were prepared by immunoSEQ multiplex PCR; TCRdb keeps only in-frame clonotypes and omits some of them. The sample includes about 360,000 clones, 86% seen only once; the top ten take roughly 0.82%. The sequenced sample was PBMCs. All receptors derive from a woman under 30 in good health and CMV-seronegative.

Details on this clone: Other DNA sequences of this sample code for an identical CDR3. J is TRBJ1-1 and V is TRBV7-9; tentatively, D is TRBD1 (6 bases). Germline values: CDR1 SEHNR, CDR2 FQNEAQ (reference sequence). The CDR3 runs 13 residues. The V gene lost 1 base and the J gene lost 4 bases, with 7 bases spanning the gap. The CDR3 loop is CASSLEGVTEAFF. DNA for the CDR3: TGTGCCAGCAGCTTAGAGGGGGTCACTGAAGCTTTCTTT.

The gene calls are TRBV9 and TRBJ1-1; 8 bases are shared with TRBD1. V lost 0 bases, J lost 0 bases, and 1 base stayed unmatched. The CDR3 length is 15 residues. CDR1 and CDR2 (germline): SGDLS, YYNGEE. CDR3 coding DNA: TGTGCCAGCAGCGTAGCGACAGGGGTGAACACTGAAGCTTTCTTT. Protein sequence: CASSVATGVNTEAFF.

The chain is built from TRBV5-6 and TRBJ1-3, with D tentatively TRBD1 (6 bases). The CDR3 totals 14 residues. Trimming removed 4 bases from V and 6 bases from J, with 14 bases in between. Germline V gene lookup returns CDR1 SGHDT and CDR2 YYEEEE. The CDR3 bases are TGTGCCAGCAGCCCCTGGACAGCCGAAAACACCATATATTTT. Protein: CASSPWTAENTIYF.

The CDR3 DNA reads TGTGCCAGCAGTGAAGGAACTAGCGGTTACAATGAGCAGTTCTTC. It translates to CASSEGTSGYNEQFF. This chain links TRBV2 with TRBJ2-1, with TRBD2 matching over 8 bases. This CDR3 has 15 amino acids. The V gene's germline CDR1 is SNHLY and CDR2 FYNNEI. Trimming cost V 1 base and J 4 bases; bases outside gene matches: 3.

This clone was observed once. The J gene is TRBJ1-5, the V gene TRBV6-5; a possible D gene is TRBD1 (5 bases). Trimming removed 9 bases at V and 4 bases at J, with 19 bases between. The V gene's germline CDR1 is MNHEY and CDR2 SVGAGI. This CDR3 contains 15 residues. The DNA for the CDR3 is TGTGCCAGTAGGGACTCGGGACGGGGAAATCAGCCCCAGCATTTT. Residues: CASRDSGRGNQPQHF.

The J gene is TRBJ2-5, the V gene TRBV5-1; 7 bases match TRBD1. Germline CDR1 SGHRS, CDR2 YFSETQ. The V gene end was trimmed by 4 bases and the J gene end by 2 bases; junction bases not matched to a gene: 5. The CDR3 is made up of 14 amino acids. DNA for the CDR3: TGCGCCAGCAGCCCCGGGACAGCACAAGAGACCCAGTACTTC. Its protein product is CASSPGTAQETQYF. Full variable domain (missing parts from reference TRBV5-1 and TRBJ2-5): KAGVTQTPRYLIKTRGQQVTLSCSPISGHRSVSWYQQTPGQGLQFLFEYFSETQRNKGNFPGRFSGRQFSNSRSEMNVSTLELGDSALYLCASSPGTAQETQYFGPGTRLLVL.

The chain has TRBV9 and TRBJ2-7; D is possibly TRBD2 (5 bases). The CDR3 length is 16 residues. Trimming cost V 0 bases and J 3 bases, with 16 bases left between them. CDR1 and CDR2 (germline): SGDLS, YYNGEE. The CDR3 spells CASSVAGSGTLYEQYF. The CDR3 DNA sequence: TGTGCCAGCAGCGTAGCTGGGTCGGGAACCCTCTACGAGCAGTACTTC.

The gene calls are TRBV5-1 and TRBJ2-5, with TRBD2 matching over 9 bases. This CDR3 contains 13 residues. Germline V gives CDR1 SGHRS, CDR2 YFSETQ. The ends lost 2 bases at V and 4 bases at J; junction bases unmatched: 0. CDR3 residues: CASSLLAGETQYF. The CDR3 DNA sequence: TGCGCCAGCAGCTTACTAGCGGGAGAGACCCAGTACTTC. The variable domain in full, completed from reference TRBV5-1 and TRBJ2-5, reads KAGVTQTPRYLIKTRGQQVTLSCSPISGHRSVSWYQQTPGQGLQFLFEYFSETQRNKGNFPGRFSGRQFSNSRSEMNVSTLELGDSALYLCASSLLAGETQYFGPGTRLLVL.

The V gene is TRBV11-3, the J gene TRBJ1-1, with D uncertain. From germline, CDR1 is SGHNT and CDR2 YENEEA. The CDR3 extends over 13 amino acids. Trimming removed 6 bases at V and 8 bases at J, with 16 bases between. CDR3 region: CASSPSSGAEAFF. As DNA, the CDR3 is TGTGCCAGCAGTCCCTCGTCGGGAGCGGAAGCTTTCTTT.